The sample holds many counts of the clone carrying this T cell receptor beta chain. This entry is derived from a study of T cells in Graves' hyperthyroidism and ophthalmopathy. V lost 6 bases and J 11 bases, leaving 16 bases between the germline ends. The CDR3 loop spans 12 amino acids. CDR1 MDHEN and CDR2 SYDVKM come from the germline V gene. TCR beta CDR3 sequences were amplified from RNA transcripts. Researchers ran a first-round RT-PCR on the TCR CDR3 using the HTBI primer set. One entry per CDR3 protein, called by TCRdb with MiXCR from the multiplex PCR reads. The table records hundreds of thousands of distinct CDR3 sequences, 16% of them present only once.

This TCR was sampled from a middle-aged woman with Graves' ophthalmopathy. The chain links TRBV28 to TRBJ1-1; D gene ambiguous. The sequenced material came from blood. In nucleotides, the CDR3 is TGTGCCAGCAGATCTGGACGGTTGAGGGCTTTCTTT. Translated, it gives CASRSGRLRAFF.